Below, 32 T cell receptor beta chains from the same sample are listed, as sequenced in a study of CD8 T cells in ankylosing spondylitis. TCRdb itself ran the 5' RACE reads through MiXCR, one entry per CDR3 protein. Here the sample spans under 300,000 distinct CDR3 sequences, roughly 10% being singletons. Sample: blood, either unsorted or a sorted T cell fraction (not recorded which). These receptors were collected from a male donor with ankylosing spondylitis or in good health (not recorded which).

This clonotype was observed a handful of times. The rearrangement uses TRBV19 and TRBJ2-2; D is unresolved. Germline CDR1 and CDR2: LNHDA and SQIVND (reference sequence). The CDR3 covers 14 residues. V gave up 5 bases and J gave up 7 bases, with 14 bases separating them. This chain's CDR3 is CASSVNRKGGELFF. In nucleotides, the CDR3 is TGTGCCAGTAGTGTAAACAGAAAGGGCGGGGAGCTGTTTTTT.

This clonotype came up many times. The chain joins TRBV29-1 to TRBJ2-5, with 7 bases that match TRBD2. In germline, CDR1 is SQVTM, CDR2 ANQGSEA. The CDR3 spans 12 residues. V trimming: 2 bases; J trimming: 4 bases; junction bases outside the gene matches: 1. The CDR3 DNA is TGCAGCGTTGAACGACTAGCAGAGACCCAGTACTTC. This gives the protein CSVERLAETQYF.

This clonotype was counted at least ten times. The J gene is TRBJ2-7, the V gene TRBV27; 10 bases map to TRBD1. Germline V CDR1 and CDR2: MNHEY, SMNVEV (reference sequence). V trimming: 5 bases; J trimming: 4 bases; junction bases outside the gene matches: 5. The CDR3 runs 14 residues. The CDR3 is CASSPGTGEYEQYF. CDR3 coding DNA: TGTGCCAGCAGTCCTGGGACAGGGGAGTACGAGCAGTACTTC.

There are many counts of this clonotype. The V gene is TRBV7-8, the J gene TRBJ1-1; D is unresolved. Germline CDR1 SGHVS, CDR2 FQNEAQ. The CDR3 is 14 amino acids. V was trimmed by 5 bases and J by 5 bases, leaving 15 bases between them. The CDR3 DNA sequence: TGTGCCAGCAGCGGAGATGGTGTTTGGACTGAAGCTTTCTTT. This translates into CASSGDGVWTEAFF.

This clonotype was recorded many times. The chain recombines TRBV5-6 with TRBJ1-2; D is unclear. The germline V gene encodes CDR1 SGHDT and CDR2 YYEEEE. CDR3 length: 12 residues. The ends were cut back, 5 bases at V and 1 base at J, with 6 bases in the middle. CDR3: CASSRINYGYTF. The DNA for the CDR3 is TGTGCCAGCAGTAGGATTAACTATGGCTACACCTTC.

This clonotype was counted at least ten times. Here the CDR3 DNA reads TGTGCCAGCAGTGGGGACAGAGTGGGCACCGGGGAGCTGTTTTTT. Translated, it gives CASSGDRVGTGELFF. The chain is built from TRBV2 and TRBJ2-2; 7 bases align to TRBD1. V lost 4 bases to trimming and J lost 4 bases; unmatched junction nucleotides: 6. Germline CDR1 SNHLY, CDR2 FYNNEI. The CDR3 is made up of 15 amino acids.

This clonotype was counted only a few times. The rearrangement joins TRBV4-1 to TRBJ2-7; D not certain. Trimming shortened V by 2 bases and J by 4 bases, and 9 bases separated the two germline ends. Germline-derived CDR1 and CDR2 are MGHRA and YSYEKL. The CDR3 contains 13 residues. CDR3 loop: CASSQIEAYEQYF. Written as DNA, the CDR3 is TGCGCCAGCAGCCAAATCGAGGCTTACGAGCAGTACTTC.

This clonotype was counted many times. The rearrangement uses TRBV3-1 and TRBJ1-1, with no clear D. This CDR3 is 14 amino acids long. V lost 4 bases and J lost 1, with 10 bases in between. CDR1 and CDR2 from the germline V gene are LGHDT and YNNKEL (reference sequence). The CDR3 DNA is TGTGCCAGCAGCCTCCGGCGAGAGAACACTGAAGCTTTCTTT. This gives the protein CASSLRRENTEAFF.

In its sample, this clonotype was seen many times. The chain combines TRBV6-1 with TRBJ2-1, with D unresolved. V shed 6 bases and J shed 6 bases, with 12 bases lying between them. The CDR3 is made up of 13 amino acids. Germline CDR1 reads MNHNS; CDR2 reads SASEGT. The CDR3 region has the DNA TGTGCCAGCAGGCTAACAGAAATCAATGAGCAGTTCTTC. This codes for CASRLTEINEQFF.

This clonotype was seen repeatedly, ten times or more. V and J are TRBV20-1 and TRBJ2-1, with TRBD1 identical over 8 bases. The CDR3 is made up of 14 amino acids. Trimming cost V 5 bases and J 2 bases; bases outside gene matches: 5. The germline V gene has CDR1 DFQATT and CDR2 SNEGSKA (reference sequence). Here the CDR3 reads CSALRQGTYNEQFF. The CDR3 DNA follows: TGCAGTGCTCTTCGACAGGGGACCTACAATGAGCAGTTCTTC.

This clonotype was seen more than once but under ten times. The chain combines TRBV11-2 with TRBJ2-7; TRBD2 matches at 14 bases. Germline-derived CDR1 and CDR2 are SGHAT and FQNNGV. The CDR3 length is 21 residues. The trim removed 1 base at V and 0 bases at J, leaving 14 bases unmatched. The CDR3 loop is CASSLGPMTSGRALSSYEQYF. CDR3 in DNA: TGTGCCAGCAGCTTAGGCCCCATGACTAGCGGGAGGGCTCTAAGCTCCTACGAGCAGTACTTC.

This clonotype appeared many times. The chain combines TRBV5-1 with TRBJ2-1; TRBD1 matches 8 bases. Germline lookup yields CDR1 SGHRS and CDR2 YFSETQ. The trim removed 0 bases at V and 7 bases at J, leaving 6 bases unmatched. The CDR3 runs to 15 residues. Here the CDR3 DNA reads TGCGCCAGCAGCTTGGGGCAGGGGGCGCGAAATGAGCAGTTCTTC. It is translated as CASSLGQGARNEQFF.

This clonotype was seen at least ten times. The rearrangement links TRBV27 to TRBJ2-1; 9 bases agree with TRBD2. Germline CDR1 MNHEY, CDR2 SMNVEV (reference sequence). V dropped 5 bases and J dropped 7; count of bases not matched to a gene: 6. The length of the CDR3 is 14 residues. This CDR3 reads CASSPSGGWNEQFF. CDR3 nucleotides: TGTGCCAGCAGTCCAAGCGGGGGGTGGAATGAGCAGTTCTTC.

This clonotype was counted many times. J is TRBJ1-1 and V is TRBV12-3 or TRBV12-4; 9 bases map to TRBD1. J lost 10 bases, V lost 1 base, and 4 bases had no gene match. This CDR3 spans 13 amino acids. The CDR3: CASSLEPGQGAFF. CDR3 sequence (DNA): TGTGCCAGCAGTTTAGAGCCGGGACAGGGAGCTTTCTTT.

This clonotype came up a few times. The chain is built from TRBV12-3 or TRBV12-4 and TRBJ2-2; 7 bases align to TRBD2. Unmatched junction bases numbered 5, after V lost 2 bases and J lost 2 bases. The CDR3 loop spans 16 amino acids. The chain's CDR3 is CASSLSWGGNTGELFF. The CDR3 region has the DNA TGTGCCAGCAGTTTAAGCTGGGGGGGAAACACCGGGGAGCTGTTTTTT.

This clonotype was seen only a few times. The V gene is TRBV10-3, the J gene TRBJ2-1, with D perhaps matching TRBD2 (7 bases). CDR1 is ENHRY and CDR2 is SYGVKD in the germline V gene. V lost 10 bases and J lost 6, with 16 bases in between. The CDR3 length is 13 residues. CDR3 residues: CATAGRGGNEQFF. For the CDR3, the DNA is TGTGCCACCGCGGGGAGGGGGGGCAATGAGCAGTTCTTC.

This clonotype was counted many times. The J gene is TRBJ2-3, the V gene TRBV9; D possibly uses TRBD1 or TRBD2 (5 bases each). This CDR3 has 14 residues. V was shortened by 0 bases and J by 4 bases, with 9 bases between the two germline ends. Germline V CDR1 and CDR2: SGDLS, YYNGEE. CDR3: CASSVGGPADTQYF. In DNA, the CDR3 is TGTGCCAGCAGCGTAGGGGGACCAGCAGATACGCAGTATTTT.

This clonotype was observed many times. The chain recombines TRBV5-1 with TRBJ2-2, with D hard to call. From germline, CDR1 is SGHRS and CDR2 YFSETQ. V was shortened by 3 bases and J by 3 bases, with 3 bases between the two germline ends. The CDR3 has 12 amino acids. CDR3 DNA sequence: TGCGCCAGCAGCTCCCACACCGGGGAGCTGTTTTTT. Protein: CASSSHTGELFF.

The table lists this clonotype with many counts. The rearrangement links TRBV10-3 to TRBJ2-3, with 10 bases fitting TRBD2. This CDR3 region has 15 residues. Germline values: CDR1 ENHRY, CDR2 SYGVKD. J lost 6 bases, V lost 4 bases, and 7 bases had no gene match. CDR3 loop: CAISASGGPPDTQYF. CDR3 nucleotide sequence: TGTGCCATCAGTGCTAGCGGGGGACCCCCCGATACGCAGTATTTT.

This clonotype came up many times. The chain carries TRBV3-1 and TRBJ1-5; tentatively, D is TRBD1 (5 bases). The CDR3 runs 15 residues. Between the trimmed V and J ends, which lost 4 bases and 0 bases, there was a span of 10 bases. Germline CDR1 and CDR2: LGHDT and YNNKEL (reference sequence). The CDR3 bases are TGTGCCAGCAGCCCCGGGACGGTTAGCAATCAGCCCCAGCATTTT. Protein sequence: CASSPGTVSNQPQHF.

At least ten counts were recorded for this clonotype. This rearrangement joins TRBV5-6 to TRBJ1-5; maybe TRBD1 (5 bases). Germline CDR1 SGHDT, CDR2 YYEEEE. V gave up 2 bases and J gave up 7 bases, with 16 bases separating them. This CDR3 contains 15 residues. The CDR3 is CASSFQGTVEQPQHF. The CDR3 nucleotides read TGTGCCAGCAGCTTCCAGGGAACAGTCGAACAGCCCCAGCATTTT.

This clonotype appeared many times. J is TRBJ2-5 and V is TRBV5-1; TRBD2 agrees at 7 bases. The length of the CDR3 is 15 residues. Germline loops: CDR1 SGHRS, CDR2 YFSETQ. V trimming: 6 bases; J trimming: 5 bases; junction bases outside the gene matches: 13. In DNA form, the CDR3 reads TGCGCCAGCAACCCCATGGGAGGGGCTGGCGAGACCCAGTACTTC. Encoded protein: CASNPMGGAGETQYF.

This clonotype was seen many times. V is TRBV30 and J is TRBJ1-2, with D uncertain. CDR3 length: 13 residues. The V end was cut by 0 bases, the J end by 6 bases, with 11 bases between. Germline V gives CDR1 GTSNPN, CDR2 SVGIG (reference sequence). Written as DNA, the CDR3 is TGTGCCTGGAGTGTACGGCAGGTTGATGGCTACACCTTC. It is translated as CAWSVRQVDGYTF.

In this sample, this clonotype turned up many times. V and J are TRBV10-3 and TRBJ2-3; weak D call: TRBD2 (6 bases). There are 15 residues in the CDR3. V dropped 3 bases and J dropped 2 bases, with 12 bases sitting between them. Germline lookup yields CDR1 ENHRY and CDR2 SYGVKD. The CDR3 region has the DNA TGTGCCATCAGTGAAAGGCGGGGTGACACAGATACGCAGTATTTT. It encodes CAISERRGDTDTQYF.

This clonotype was recorded many times. This chain uses TRBV4-2 with TRBJ1-6; D might be TRBD1 (5 bases). CDR3 length: 13 amino acids. In germline, CDR1 is LGHNA, CDR2 YNFKEQ. V dropped 6 bases and J dropped 10 bases, with 13 bases sitting between them. The CDR3 coding sequence is TGTGCCAGCAGGGTCCAGGGAAAATCACCCCTCCACTTT. This codes for CASRVQGKSPLHF.

This clonotype was seen at least ten times. The V call is TRBV20-1, the J call TRBJ2-6, with D uncertain. Germline CDR1 DFQATT, CDR2 SNEGSKA (reference sequence). The V and J ends lost 0 bases and 4 bases respectively, with 4 bases between them. This CDR3 region has 13 residues. The DNA for the CDR3 is TGCAGTGCTAGAGACGACGGGGCCAACGTCCTGACTTTC. Translating it yields CSARDDGANVLTF.

The table lists this clonotype with many counts. The gene calls are TRBV5-1 and TRBJ1-2; D is unresolved. This CDR3 comprises 14 residues. With 4 bases removed from V and 6 bases from J, the gap between germline ends came to 16 bases. Germline V lookup: CDR1 SGHRS, CDR2 YFSETQ. The chain's CDR3 is CASSIEGASDGYTF. CDR3 nucleotide sequence: TGCGCCAGCAGCATTGAAGGCGCATCCGATGGCTACACCTTC.

There are many counts of this clonotype. The CDR3 bases are TGTGCCAGCAGTCTTAGTGGAGGAAACACCATATATTTT. Encoded protein: CASSLSGGNTIYF. The chain recombines TRBV25-1 with TRBJ1-3; no clear D gene. V was trimmed by 5 bases and J by 4 bases, leaving 9 bases between them. The germline gives CDR1 MGHDK, CDR2 SYGVNS. CDR3 length equals 13 residues.

This clonotype was observed at least ten times. The genes are TRBV20-1 and TRBJ2-1, with 9 bases that match TRBD2. The CDR3 is made up of 17 amino acids. CDR1 is DFQATT, CDR2 SNEGSKA, per germline (reference sequence). V dropped 2 bases and J dropped 2; count of bases not matched to a gene: 10. CDR3 bases: TGCAGTGCTAGAATGATAGCGGGGGCAAGGGCCTACAATGAGCAGTTCTTC. Protein sequence: CSARMIAGARAYNEQFF.

This clonotype came up many times. This chain links TRBV4-2 with TRBJ2-3; 11 bases map to TRBD2. The germline CDR1 and CDR2 sequences are LGHNA and YNFKEQ. J lost 5 bases, V lost 0 bases, and 7 bases had no gene match. This CDR3 has 17 amino acids. CDR3 region: CASSQEGTSGIGDTQYF. CDR3 DNA: TGTGCCAGCAGCCAAGAAGGGACTAGCGGAATTGGAGATACGCAGTATTTT.

This clonotype occurred many times. The V and J genes are TRBV7-9 and TRBJ2-7, with 7 bases matching TRBD2. From germline, CDR1 is SEHNR and CDR2 FQNEAQ (reference sequence). Germline trimming cut 4 bases from V and 2 bases from J; bases unmatched to any gene: 5. The CDR3 is 14 residues long. CDR3 coding DNA: TGTGCCAGCAGCTCTCGGGACTACACCTACGAGCAGTACTTC. Residues: CASSSRDYTYEQYF. The whole variable domain, remainder taken from reference TRBV7-9 and TRBJ2-7, is DTGVSQNPRHKITKRGQNVTFRCDPISEHNRLYWYRQTLGQGPEFLTYFQNEAQLEKSRLLSDRFSAERPKGSFSTLEIQRTEQGDSAMYLCASSSRDYTYEQYFGPGTRLTVT.

The sample holds many counts of this clonotype. The rearrangement links TRBV12-3 or TRBV12-4 to TRBJ2-7; D call uncertain. The length of the CDR3 is 14 residues. V lost 1 base, J lost 1 base, and 8 bases lay in between. CDR3 sequence reads: CASSLGVKSYEQYF. In DNA form, the CDR3 reads TGTGCCAGCAGTTTAGGGGTCAAGTCCTACGAGCAGTACTTC.